Presented here are 22 T cell receptor beta chains from one specimen sequenced in a study of glioma-infiltrating T cells after dendritic cell vaccination. The protocol was immunoSEQ multiplex PCR, while the TCRdb copy is restricted to in-frame clones and leaves out a portion. The sample consists of over 55,000 clones, around 81% of them appearing once. The material was blood, obtained before dendritic cell vaccination. These receptor sequences come from a human donor with glioblastoma.

The genes are TRBV7-9 and TRBJ1-2, with TRBD1 matching over 7 bases. The length of the CDR3 is 13 residues. Germline CDR1 SEHNR, CDR2 FQNEAQ (reference sequence). V shed 7 bases and J 8 bases; nucleotides not matched to a gene: 10. The CDR3 coding sequence is TGTGCCAGCACACACCCAGCGACAGGGGGCTACACCTTC. The encoded protein is CASTHPATGGYTF. The complete variable domain, with remaining parts taken from reference TRBV7-9 and TRBJ1-2, reads DTGVSQNPRHKITKRGQNVTFRCDPISEHNRLYWYRQTLGQGPEFLTYFQNEAQLEKSRLLSDRFSAERPKGSFSTLEIQRTEQGDSAMYLCASTHPATGGYTFGSGTRLTVV.

V gene TRBV20-1 combines with J gene TRBJ1-1; D not resolved. This CDR3 has 11 residues. The V gene lost 0 bases and the J gene lost 11 bases, with 10 bases spanning the gap. Germline loops: CDR1 DFQATT, CDR2 SNEGSKA (reference sequence). CDR3 region: CSAREGNSAFF. The CDR3 bases are TGCAGTGCTAGAGAGGGCAACTCGGCTTTCTTT.

The chain employs TRBV5-3 and TRBJ1-6; possible D gene TRBD1, 6 bases. TRBV5-3 counts as an open reading frame of uncertain function. Trimming cost V 3 bases and J 8 bases, with 15 bases left between them. The CDR3 is made up of 15 amino acids. In DNA form, the CDR3 reads TGTGCCAGAAGCTGGGCAGGGGCGGCCTATTCACCCCTCCACTTT. Amino acid sequence: CARSWAGAAYSPLHF.

V usage is TRBV6-6 and J usage is TRBJ1-1, with D possibly being TRBD1 (6 bases). The CDR3 is 13 amino acids. Germline V lookup: CDR1 MNHNY, CDR2 SVGAGI (reference sequence). The ends were cut back, 6 bases at V and 1 base at J, with 9 bases in the middle. For the CDR3, the DNA is TGTGCCAGCAGCCAGACAGGGAACACTGAAGCTTTCTTT. It codes for CASSQTGNTEAFF.

The genes are TRBV19 and TRBJ2-7; possible D gene TRBD1, 6 bases. The ends were cut back, 5 bases at V and 0 bases at J, with 11 bases in the middle. The CDR3 runs 14 residues. Germline V gives CDR1 LNHDA, CDR2 SQIVND (reference sequence). The CDR3 DNA reads as TGTGCCAGTAGTGTGCAGGACAGCTCCTACGAGCAGTACTTC. This translates into CASSVQDSSYEQYF.

V and J are TRBV7-6 and TRBJ1-5, with a tentative D call TRBD1 (5 bases). CDR1 is SGHVS, CDR2 FNYEAQ, per germline. The CDR3 is made up of 13 amino acids. The V end lost 5 bases, the J end lost 5 bases, and 10 bases lay between the germline ends. CDR3 amino acids: CASSNRGDQPQHF. The CDR3, as DNA: TGTGCCAGCAGCAACCGGGGGGATCAGCCCCAGCATTTT.

The V call is TRBV5-1, the J call TRBJ2-7, with D possibly TRBD2 on 5 matching bases. This CDR3 contains 12 residues. Trimming cost V 0 bases and J 6 bases, with 7 bases left between them. Germline CDR1 SGHRS, CDR2 YFSETQ. For the CDR3, the DNA is TGCGCCAGCAGCTTGGTACGGGGCGAGCAGTACTTC. This sequence encodes CASSLVRGEQYF.

This clone turned up a few times. The chain is built from TRBV5-4 and TRBJ2-2; 11 bases are a match to TRBD1. The germline V gene has CDR1 SGHNT and CDR2 YYREEE (reference sequence). Trimming cost V 4 bases and J 5 bases; bases outside gene matches: 4. The CDR3 extends over 15 amino acids. Written as DNA, the CDR3 is TGTGCCAGCAGCGTGGACAGGGGGCATACCGGGGAGCTGTTTTTT. Translation: CASSVDRGHTGELFF.

The chain uses TRBV7-6 and TRBJ2-3; 12 bases align to TRBD2. Trimming at V came to 5 bases and at J to 10 bases, leaving 10 bases not matched to a gene. Per the germline V gene, CDR1 is SGHVS and CDR2 is FNYEAQ. The CDR3 covers 15 residues. The CDR3 loop is CASSRLAGVGGAQYF. CDR3 sequence (DNA): TGTGCCAGCAGCAGACTAGCGGGGGTCGGAGGCGCGCAGTATTTT.

This chain uses TRBV7-2 with TRBJ2-5, with 10 bases identical to TRBD2. This CDR3 region has 13 residues. Germline CDR1 reads SGHTA; CDR2 reads FQGNSA. After removal of 5 bases from V and 5 bases from J, the junction contained 2 bases not matched to a gene. The CDR3 sequence: CASSPGLAETQYF. The CDR3 DNA follows: TGTGCCAGCAGCCCGGGACTAGCGGAGACCCAGTACTTC.

This clone has just one count. The chain links TRBV10-3 to TRBJ2-7; a weak D match, TRBD1 (6 bases). This CDR3 comprises 14 residues. The germline gives CDR1 ENHRY, CDR2 SYGVKD. The germline V and J ends were trimmed by 3 bases and 0 bases, with 9 bases remaining between them. The CDR3 here is CAISDKTGSYEQYF. DNA of the CDR3: TGTGCCATCAGTGATAAGACAGGCTCCTACGAGCAGTACTTC.

The J gene is TRBJ2-3, the V gene TRBV5-4, with D unresolved. In germline, CDR1 is SGHNT, CDR2 YYREEE (reference sequence). The CDR3 loop spans 13 amino acids. V was clipped by 1 base and J by 1 base, with 4 bases between them. The CDR3: CASSLFGTDTQYF. The CDR3 DNA sequence: TGTGCCAGCAGCTTGTTCGGCACAGATACGCAGTATTTT.

With regard to this clone: Other DNA sequences in this sample translate to the same CDR3. The chain joins TRBV5-8 to TRBJ1-5; 7 bases line up with TRBD1. V shed 2 bases and J 0 bases; nucleotides not matched to a gene: 2. The CDR3 totals 15 residues. Germline CDR1 reads SGHTS; CDR2 reads YDEGEE. CDR3 nucleotides: TGTGCCAGCAGCTTACAGGGGTTTAGCAATCAGCCCCAGCATTTT. Translated: CASSLQGFSNQPQHF.

This clone was seen more than once but under ten times. V is TRBV5-1 and J is TRBJ2-1; 10 bases are a match to TRBD2. Trimming took 4 bases from V and 6 from J; bases not matched to a gene: 10. CDR1 is SGHRS, CDR2 YFSETQ, per germline. The CDR3 runs 16 residues. The CDR3 nucleotides are TGCGCCAGCAGCGACGCTCTAGCGGGGGCCCCCAATGAGCAGTTCTTC. Amino acid sequence: CASSDALAGAPNEQFF.

This clone was counted a few times. The genes are TRBV4-1 and TRBJ2-1, with 9 bases fitting TRBD1. Germline V gene lookup returns CDR1 MGHRA and CDR2 YSYEKL. The CDR3 extends over 14 amino acids. V dropped 1 base and J dropped 6; count of bases not matched to a gene: 1. The CDR3 loop reads CASSQVTGGNEQFF. The CDR3 nucleotides are TGCGCCAGCAGCCAAGTGACAGGGGGCAATGAGCAGTTCTTC.

Note on this clone: At one of its ends the junction is not consistent with the germline gene, which may arise from a read error. The chain employs TRBV5-1 and TRBJ1-2; TRBD1 matches at 9 bases. The CDR3 extends over 15 amino acids. The V gene's germline CDR1 is SGHRS and CDR2 YFSETQ. The CDR3 DNA follows: TGCGCCAGCACCTTGACCGGGACAGGGATCTATGGCTACACCTTC. Protein: CASTLTGTGIYGYTF.

The chain uses TRBV5-1 and TRBJ1-2; no clear D gene. Trimming took off 1 base at V and 3 bases at J, with 13 bases between the two ends. Germline assignment: CDR1 SGHRS and CDR2 YFSETQ. CDR3 length equals 15 residues. CDR3: CASSLSEGRHYGYTF. DNA for the CDR3: TGCGCCAGCAGCTTGTCGGAGGGTAGGCACTATGGCTACACCTTC.

The V and J genes are TRBV5-4 and TRBJ2-1; tentative D call: TRBD1 (8 bases). The V end was cut by 4 bases, the J end by 6 bases, with 17 bases between. Germline loops: CDR1 SGHNT, CDR2 YYREEE (reference sequence). The CDR3 spans 15 residues. CDR3 DNA: TGTGCCAGCAGCCCGACAGGGGACTATCGCAATGAGCAGTTCTTC. This sequence encodes CASSPTGDYRNEQFF. Full variable domain (remainder filled in from reference TRBV5-4 and TRBJ2-1): ETGVTQSPTHLIKTRGQQVTLRCSSQSGHNTVSWYQQALGQGPQFIFQYYREEENGRGNFPPRFSGLQFPNYSSELNVNALELDDSALYLCASSPTGDYRNEQFFGPGTRLTVL.

This rearrangement joins TRBV5-1 to TRBJ2-3; a possible D gene is TRBD2 (6 bases). The CDR3 is 16 residues long. V lost 4 bases and J lost 4, with 19 bases in between. Germline CDR1 and CDR2: SGHRS and YFSETQ. The CDR3 bases are TGCGCCAGCAGCCCCCTCGTCAGGGACTCCTCAGATACGCAGTATTTT. Protein: CASSPLVRDSSDTQYF.

The sample holds one count of this clone. The CDR3 region has the DNA TGTGCCAGCAGCTTTGGACTAGCGGGACAAACCTACGAGCAGTACTTC. It specifies CASSFGLAGQTYEQYF. The V and J genes are TRBV7-8 and TRBJ2-7, with TRBD2 identical over 12 bases. The CDR3 has 16 amino acids. CDR1 SGHVS and CDR2 FQNEAQ come from the germline V gene. J lost 2 bases, V lost 3 bases, and 5 bases had no gene match.

The chain carries TRBV28 and TRBJ2-5; TRBD1 is a possible D gene (6 bases). The CDR3 has 15 residues. The germline V gene encodes CDR1 MDHEN and CDR2 SYDVKM. Trimming left V 2 bases short and J 3 bases short, with 13 bases between. CDR3 amino acids: CASSLLRDKEETQYF. The CDR3 region has the DNA TGTGCCAGCAGTTTACTCCGGGACAAGGAAGAGACCCAGTACTTC.

This clone came up once. The CDR3 DNA follows: TGCGCCAGCAGCGTGCTACTAGCGGGGGGGCAGGATACGCAGTATTTT. This gives the protein CASSVLLAGGQDTQYF. This chain uses TRBV5-1 with TRBJ2-3, with 13 bases matching TRBD2. V was clipped by 4 bases and J by 6 bases; unmatched bases: 8. The CDR3 is 16 residues long. Germline-derived CDR1 and CDR2 are SGHRS and YFSETQ.